This TCR beta chain was sequenced in a study of T cell clonality in common variable immunodeficiency. This clone was picked up many times. Read data end 3 residues before the CDR3 end; the end is taken from the germline J gene. Profiled with immunoSEQ multiplex PCR; TCRdb holds only in-frame clones, not every one. Observed in the sample are about 34,000 clones, none of them singletons. Trimming took 6 bases from V and 0 from J; bases not matched to a gene: 6. The CDR3 length is 15 residues. Germline values: CDR1 SGHRS, CDR2 YFSETQ. The sequencing input was peripheral blood mononuclear cells. The chain recombines TRBV5-1 with TRBJ1-1, with 9 nucleotides matching TRBD1. The sequence was obtained from a person aged 18-70 years in good health. CDR3 amino acids: CASTTGTGMNTEAFF. The sequenced CDR3 bases are TGCGCCAGCACCACAGGGACAGGGATGAACACTGAA.